Presented here are 23 T cell receptor beta chains from one specimen sequenced in a study of beta chain features in type 1 diabetes. The investigators reverse transcribed all of the isolated RNA, so they sequenced expressed TCRB transcripts. This table comes from immunoSEQ multiplex PCR, and its TCRdb copy is limited to in-frame clones, with some not included. The sample holds 110,000 to 150,000 clones, about 10% seen once. The sequenced sample consisted of central memory CD4+ T cells from blood. These receptors were taken from a man in his late teens or twenties in good health.

This chain connects TRBV30 to TRBJ1-4; possible D gene TRBD1, 5 bases. CDR1 is GTSNPN, CDR2 SVGIG, per germline (reference sequence). Between the trimmed V and J ends, which lost 2 bases and 8 bases, there was a span of 21 bases. This CDR3 spans 16 amino acids. The CDR3 protein is CAWSSLGHGEEEKLFF. CDR3 sequence (DNA): TGTGCCTGGAGTTCATTGGGGCACGGTGAAGAGGAAAAACTGTTTTTT. The entire variable domain, with the rest obtained from reference TRBV30 and TRBJ1-4, is as follows: SQTIHQWPATLVQPVGSPLSLECTVEGTSNPNLYWYRQAAGRGLQLLFYSVGIGQISSEVPQNLSASRPQDRQFILSSKKLLLSDSGFYLCAWSSLGHGEEEKLFFGSGTQLSVL.

V gene TRBV7-6 combines with J gene TRBJ1-2, with D uncertain. The ends were cut back, 4 bases at V and 5 bases at J, with 17 bases in the middle. This CDR3 is built from 15 residues. The V gene's germline CDR1 is SGHVS and CDR2 FNYEAQ. The CDR3: CASSSGPLNDYGYTF. Written as DNA, the CDR3 is TGTGCCAGCAGCTCTGGGCCGCTCAATGATTATGGCTACACCTTC.

The chain couples TRBV7-3 to TRBJ2-2; TRBD2 agrees at 8 bases. CDR1 and CDR2 (germline): SGHTA, FQGTGA. The junction had 0 bases not matched to a gene; V was cut back by 0 bases and J by 0 bases. The CDR3 extends over 16 amino acids. CDR3 DNA: TGTGCCAGCAGCTTAACCGGGGGGGCGAACACCGGGGAGCTGTTTTTT. This encodes CASSLTGGANTGELFF.

This clone was counted many times. The V and J genes are TRBV2 and TRBJ1-5; a possible D gene is TRBD1 (5 bases). The CDR3 totals 14 residues. CDR1 and CDR2 (germline): SNHLY, FYNNEI. The germline V and J ends were trimmed by 2 bases and 6 bases, with 11 bases remaining between them. The CDR3 nucleotides read TGTGCCAGCAGTGAAAGGAGACAGAGTCAGCCCCAGCATTTT. Encoded protein: CASSERRQSQPQHF.

This chain uses TRBV2 with TRBJ2-1, with 10 bases that match TRBD1. The CDR3 has 15 residues. J was trimmed by 4 bases and V by 4 bases; bases with no gene match: 4. CDR1 SNHLY and CDR2 FYNNEI come from the germline V gene. The CDR3 protein is CASSGTGGDYNEQFF. As DNA, the CDR3 is TGTGCCAGCAGTGGGACAGGGGGGGATTACAATGAGCAGTTCTTC.

This clone appeared a few times. The chain recombines TRBV10-3 with TRBJ2-2; perhaps TRBD2 as D (6 bases). Trimming removed 8 bases at V and 6 bases at J, with 16 bases between. Germline V gene sequence: CDR1 ENHRY, CDR2 SYGVKD. This CDR3 has 14 amino acids. CDR3: CAILADHSAGELFF. In DNA, the CDR3 is TGTGCCATCTTAGCGGATCACTCCGCCGGGGAGCTGTTTTTT.

This clone was detected a few times. The rearrangement joins TRBV19 to TRBJ2-7, with D tentatively TRBD1 (5 bases). Trimming removed 3 bases from V and 4 bases from J, with 19 bases in between. CDR3 length: 16 amino acids. Looked up from germline, CDR1 is LNHDA and CDR2 is SQIVND (reference sequence). DNA for the CDR3: TGTGCCAGTAGTATTATGGGGCAGGACGGTCGGTACGAGCAGTACTTC. Protein sequence: CASSIMGQDGRYEQYF.

The gene calls are TRBV6-1 and TRBJ1-1; D is unclear. CDR3 length: 13 residues. Trimming took 0 bases from V and 2 from J, leaving 4 bases between them. CDR1 is MNHNS, CDR2 SASEGT, per germline. The CDR3 DNA follows: TGTGCCAGCAGTGAAGCGTCAAACACTGAAGCTTTCTTT. Amino acids: CASSEASNTEAFF.

A few counts support this clone. V and J are TRBV19 and TRBJ1-5; D not certain. The CDR3 sequence is 16 residues long. Deletions cut 1 base from V and 4 bases from J, with 14 bases between. CDR1 LNHDA and CDR2 SQIVND come from the germline V gene (reference sequence). As DNA, the CDR3 is TGTGCCAGTAGTATAGGCTGGTCGGGTAATAATCAGCCCCAGCATTTT. Its protein is CASSIGWSGNNQPQHF.

V usage is TRBV9 and J usage is TRBJ2-2; the match to TRBD2 covers 7 bases. Unmatched junction bases numbered 11, after V lost 4 bases and J lost 5 bases. The CDR3 spans 16 residues. Germline values: CDR1 SGDLS, CDR2 YYNGEE. The CDR3 bases are TGTGCCAGCAGCAGCTCGGGGGGTTTCAGGACCGGGGAGCTGTTTTTT. Protein sequence: CASSSSGGFRTGELFF.

The table lists this clone with a few counts. CDR3 loop: CASRAGTGGWREQYF. CDR3 nucleotides: TGTGCCAGCAGAGCCGGGACAGGGGGCTGGAGGGAGCAGTACTTC. The gene calls are TRBV28 and TRBJ2-7, with 12 bases that match TRBD1. Germline CDR1 and CDR2: MDHEN and SYDVKM. The CDR3 extends over 15 amino acids. J lost 7 bases, V lost 6 bases, and 10 bases had no gene match.

This clone turned up a few times. The chain combines TRBV9 with TRBJ2-5; D may be TRBD1 (5 bases). This CDR3 has 15 residues. With 0 bases removed from V and 4 bases from J, the gap between germline ends came to 13 bases. From germline, CDR1 is SGDLS and CDR2 YYNGEE. In DNA, the CDR3 is TGTGCCAGCAGCGTAGGAACCCCCCAGGGAGAGACCCAGTACTTC. Translation: CASSVGTPQGETQYF. The variable domain in full, with the rest retrieved from reference TRBV9 and TRBJ2-5, is DSGVTQTPKHLITATGQRVTLRCSPRSGDLSVYWYQQSLDQGLQFLIQYYNGEERAKGNILERFSAQQFPDLHSELNLSSLELGDSALYFCASSVGTPQGETQYFGPGTRLLVL.

The V call is TRBV28, the J call TRBJ1-2; 7 positions match TRBD1. Germline CDR1 and CDR2: MDHEN and SYDVKM. V gave up 5 bases and J gave up 6 bases; unmatched junction bases: 12. This CDR3 region has 15 residues. Written as DNA, the CDR3 is TGTGCCAGCAGTCAACCGGACAGGCCGAGCCATGGCTACACCTTC. Its translation is CASSQPDRPSHGYTF.

This clone has only a few counts. This rearrangement joins TRBV6-5 to TRBJ2-7; unclear D gene. This CDR3 spans 13 amino acids. V was shortened by 7 bases and J by 7 bases, with 17 bases between the two germline ends. The germline V gene has CDR1 MNHEY and CDR2 SVGAGI. In DNA form, the CDR3 reads TGTGCCAGCACCAAATCTGGTTTGAGAGAGCAGTACTTC. Protein product: CASTKSGLREQYF.

This clone was recorded a few times. The chain joins TRBV7-2 to TRBJ1-6; a weak D match, TRBD1 (5 bases). The CDR3 spans 15 residues. Deletions cut 0 bases from V and 5 bases from J, with 8 bases between. CDR1 SGHTA and CDR2 FQGNSA come from the germline V gene. CDR3 nucleotide sequence: TGTGCCAGCAGCTTAGCCCCAGGGAATAATTCACCCCTCCACTTT. Its protein product is CASSLAPGNNSPLHF.

This clone was found a few times. The chain carries TRBV18 and TRBJ2-5; a possible D gene is TRBD2 (6 bases). V lost 1 base, J lost 5 bases, and 17 bases lay in between. The germline gives CDR1 KGHSH, CDR2 LQKENI. The CDR3 contains 16 residues. CDR3 region: CASSPQLGVGGETQYF. The CDR3 DNA reads as TGTGCCAGCTCACCACAATTGGGAGTTGGAGGGGAGACCCAGTACTTC.

This chain joins TRBV7-9 and TRBJ2-3, with 7 bases lining up with TRBD1. This CDR3 contains 15 residues. Trimming took 5 bases from V and 0 from J; bases not matched to a gene: 5. Germline lookup yields CDR1 SEHNR and CDR2 FQNEAQ (reference sequence). The DNA for the CDR3 is TGTGCCAGCAGCCAGGACAGGAAAAGCACAGATACGCAGTATTTT. Translation: CASSQDRKSTDTQYF. The full variable domain, completed using reference TRBV7-9 and TRBJ2-3, is DTGVSQNPRHKITKRGQNVTFRCDPISEHNRLYWYRQTLGQGPEFLTYFQNEAQLEKSRLLSDRFSAERPKGSFSTLEIQRTEQGDSAMYLCASSQDRKSTDTQYFGPGTRLTVL.

This clone has just a few counts. V gene TRBV28 combines with J gene TRBJ2-4, with a possible D match to TRBD2 (7 bases). Trimming shortened V by 5 bases and J by 7 bases, and 18 bases separated the two germline ends. The CDR3 extends over 15 amino acids. Germline V lookup: CDR1 MDHEN, CDR2 SYDVKM. CDR3 nucleotide sequence: TGTGCCAGCAGTCTAGGGGGGGCCCCGTTTAACATTCAGTACTTC. It codes for CASSLGGAPFNIQYF.

In its sample, this clone was seen a few times. The rearrangement uses TRBV4-1 and TRBJ2-1; D may be TRBD2 (6 bases). The V and J ends lost 4 bases and 7 bases respectively, with 11 bases between them. The CDR3 is 13 amino acids. Germline assignment: CDR1 MGHRA and CDR2 YSYEKL. DNA for the CDR3: TGCGCCAGCAGCCCCCTTCGGGGGAATGAGCAGTTCTTC. It codes for CASSPLRGNEQFF.

The sample holds many counts of this clone. The V call is TRBV23-1, the J call TRBJ1-4, with D unclear. TRBV23-1 is known as an ORF, though its function is uncertain. Trimming stripped 2 bases from V and 5 bases from J, with 18 bases between. The CDR3 extends over 17 amino acids. The CDR3 loop reads CASSQRQRWNENEKLFF. CDR3 nucleotide sequence: TGCGCCAGCAGTCAACGTCAGAGGTGGAACGAAAATGAAAAACTGTTTTTT.

The chain uses TRBV5-1 and TRBJ2-3, with 15 bases identical to TRBD2. The V gene's germline CDR1 is SGHRS and CDR2 YFSETQ. V trimming: 1 base; J trimming: 2 bases; junction bases outside the gene matches: 11. The length of the CDR3 is 20 residues. The CDR3 protein is CASSLPTTGTSGGNTDTQYF. Written as DNA, the CDR3 is TGCGCCAGCAGCTTGCCCACAACCGGGACTAGCGGGGGGAACACAGATACGCAGTATTTT.

V usage is TRBV18 and J usage is TRBJ1-5, with 9 bases matching TRBD1. Trimming removed 4 bases from V and 3 bases from J; junction bases left unmatched: 4. From germline, CDR1 is KGHSH and CDR2 LQKENI. CDR3 length: 15 amino acids. CDR3 nucleotides: TGTGCCAGCTCACGGGACAGGGAAGCCAATCAGCCCCAGCATTTT. It translates to CASSRDREANQPQHF. The entire variable domain, with the rest obtained from reference TRBV18 and TRBJ1-5, is as follows: NAGVMQNPRHLVRRRGQEARLRCSPMKGHSHVYWYRQLPEEGLKFMVYLQKENIIDESGMPKERFSAEFPKEGPSILRIQQVVRGDSAAYFCASSRDREANQPQHFGDGTRLSIL.

The chain links TRBV6-1 to TRBJ2-5; no clear D. This CDR3 contains 13 residues. V was trimmed by 1 base and J by 4 bases, leaving 7 bases between them. Germline values: CDR1 MNHNS, CDR2 SASEGT. This CDR3 is CASSEGPGETQYF. Written as DNA, the CDR3 is TGTGCCAGCAGTGAAGGGCCGGGAGAGACCCAGTACTTC.